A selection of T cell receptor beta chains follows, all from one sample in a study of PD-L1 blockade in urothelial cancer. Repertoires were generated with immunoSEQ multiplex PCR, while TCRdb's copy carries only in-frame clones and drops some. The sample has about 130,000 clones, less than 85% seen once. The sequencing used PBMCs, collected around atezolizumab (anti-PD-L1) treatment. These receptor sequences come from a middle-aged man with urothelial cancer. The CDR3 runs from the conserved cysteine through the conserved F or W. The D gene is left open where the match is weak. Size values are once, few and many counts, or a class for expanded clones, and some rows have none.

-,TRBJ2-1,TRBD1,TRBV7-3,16,TGTGCCAGCAGCCACCGTCGGGGGACAGGAGGGAATGAGCAGTTCTTC,CASSHRRGTGGNEQFF
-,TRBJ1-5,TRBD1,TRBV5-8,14,TGTGCCAGCAGCTTGAGGGGGCATGGGCAGCCCCAGCATTTT,CASSLRGHGQPQHF
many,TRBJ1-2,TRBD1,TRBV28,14,TGTGCCAGCAGTTTGGACAGGGGGAGTTATGGCTACACCTTC,CASSLDRGSYGYTF
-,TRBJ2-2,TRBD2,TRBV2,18,TGTGCCAGCAGCGAGCAATGGAGGACTACTGCGGGGGCCGGGGAGCTGTTTTTT,CASSEQWRTTAGAGELFF
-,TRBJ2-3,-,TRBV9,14,TGTGCCAGCAAATCGGGAGAGAATACAGATACGCAGTATTTT,CASKSGENTDTQYF
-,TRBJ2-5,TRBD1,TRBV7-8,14,TGTGCCAGCAGCCCAGGGACAGTTCAAGAGACCCAGTACTTC,CASSPGTVQETQYF
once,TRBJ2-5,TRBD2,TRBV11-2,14,TGTGCCAGCAGTCCAATAGCGGGAGTAGAGACCCAGTACTTC,CASSPIAGVETQYF
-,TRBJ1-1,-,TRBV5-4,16,TGTGCCAGCAGCTTGGGTAGGTGGGGGCTGAACACTGAAGCTTTCTTT,CASSLGRWGLNTEAFF
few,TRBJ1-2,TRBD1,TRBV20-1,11,TGCAGTGCTTACAGGGGGCTCGGCTACACCTTC,CSAYRGLGYTF
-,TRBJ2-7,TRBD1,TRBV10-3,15,TGTGCCATCACCCAGGGACAGCCGAGCTCCTACGAGCAGTACTTC,CAITQGQPSSYEQYF
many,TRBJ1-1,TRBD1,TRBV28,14,TGTGCCACCAAGGGACAGGCTTCGAACACTGAAGCTTTCTTT,CATKGQASNTEAFF
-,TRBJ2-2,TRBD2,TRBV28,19,TGTGCCAGCACTTTAGACAGGAGCAGCGGGAGCGGTGGCACCGGGGAGCTGTTTTTT,CASTLDRSSGSGGTGELFF
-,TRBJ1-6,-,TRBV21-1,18,TGTGCCAGCAGCACACGGCACAGGCTAAATCCCTATAATTCACCCCTCCACTTT,CASSTRHRLNPYNSPLHF
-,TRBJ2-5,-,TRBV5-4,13,TGTGCCAGCAGCTTGGCGGGATCTGAGACCCAGTACTTC,CASSLAGSETQYF
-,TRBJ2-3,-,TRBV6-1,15,TGTGCCAGCAGTGAATATGGAGGGGTTGTAGATACGCAGTATTTT,CASSEYGGVVDTQYF